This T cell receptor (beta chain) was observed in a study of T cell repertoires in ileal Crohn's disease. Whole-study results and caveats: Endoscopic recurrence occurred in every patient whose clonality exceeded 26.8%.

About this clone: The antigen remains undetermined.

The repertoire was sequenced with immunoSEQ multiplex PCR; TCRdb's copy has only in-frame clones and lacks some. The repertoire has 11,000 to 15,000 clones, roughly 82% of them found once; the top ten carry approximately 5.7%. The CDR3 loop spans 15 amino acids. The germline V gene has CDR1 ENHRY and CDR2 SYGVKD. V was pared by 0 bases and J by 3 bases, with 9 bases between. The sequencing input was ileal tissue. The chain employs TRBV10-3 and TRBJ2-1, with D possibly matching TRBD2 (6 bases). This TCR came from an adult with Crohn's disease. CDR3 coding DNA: TGTGCCATCAGTGAGTCGGTTAGCGGCTACAATGAGCAGTTCTTC. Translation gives CAISESVSGYNEQFF.